Here is one TCR beta chain with its context. The data derive from a study of control samples from healthy donors and cancer patients. Profiling relied on immunoSEQ multiplex PCR, and the TCRdb table lists in-frame clones only, not all of them. This table holds around 150,000 clones, around 90% found once. Germline loops: CDR1 WSHSY, CDR2 SAAADI. Trimming shortened V by 3 bases and J by 7 bases, and 22 bases separated the two germline ends. The CDR3 contains 16 residues. This sequence joins TRBV10-2 and TRBJ2-7; no clear D. Sequenced sample: blood. The receptor's source is a man aged 25 to 45 in good health. CDR3 amino acids: CASSDLVRVQRDEQYF. In DNA form, the CDR3 reads TGCGCCAGCAGTGACCTCGTCCGAGTACAGAGAGATGAGCAGTACTTC.